A single sample gave rise to the 19 T cell receptor beta chains below, sequenced in a study of identical twins listed by TCRdb under 2016. The library was prepared using 5' RACE. TCRdb records Illumina HiSeq 2000 as the sequencer. The public reads were reanalyzed by TCRdb: fastp trimming at Q25, MiXCR alignment, in-frame beta chains only. Rows matching on CDR3 protein sequence are summarized as one entry with the most common DNA and genes. The sample table holds 600,000 to 800,000 distinct CDR3 sequences, of which about 20% were seen once. The ten most abundant clones make up about 4.5% of the sample. These same data were also listed under a study on T cells expressing NK-cell markers.

Material for sequencing was PBMCs. These receptors originate from a woman aged 18-35 years in good health.

This chain connects TRBV5-1 to TRBJ2-7, with TRBD2 as a possible D gene (6 bases). This CDR3 is built from 13 residues. Trimming took off 3 bases at V and 5 bases at J, with 12 bases between the two ends. CDR1 SGHRS and CDR2 YFSETQ come from the germline V gene. CDR3 loop: CASSWNRRDEQYF. CDR3 in DNA: TGCGCCAGCAGCTGGAACAGGAGGGACGAGCAGTACTTC.

This clonotype was observed a few times. The rearrangement joins TRBV3-1 to TRBJ2-2; 9 bases fit TRBD1. The germline gives CDR1 LGHDT, CDR2 YNNKEL (reference sequence). The CDR3 runs 16 residues. With V trimmed by 4 bases and J by 4 bases, 7 bases remained unmatched. The CDR3 spells CASSRQGVRVTGELFF. In DNA, the CDR3 is TGTGCCAGCAGCCGACAGGGGGTTCGTGTCACCGGGGAGCTGTTTTTT.

This clonotype was seen many times. The chain recombines TRBV29-1 with TRBJ1-1, with 8 bases matching TRBD1. The CDR3 sequence is 12 residues long. V lost 5 bases to trimming and J lost 6 bases; unmatched junction nucleotides: 5. The V gene's germline CDR1 is SQVTM and CDR2 ANQGSEA. CDR3 residues: CSVRQGQAEAFF. CDR3 in DNA: TGCAGCGTTCGACAGGGACAGGCTGAAGCTTTCTTT.

This clonotype appeared a few times. This sequence joins TRBV5-1 and TRBJ2-1; 8 positions match TRBD2. The CDR3 extends over 16 amino acids. Germline CDR1 and CDR2: SGHRS and YFSETQ. Losses at the gene ends were 4 bases for V and 2 bases for J; bases not matched to a gene: 8. DNA for the CDR3: TGCGCCAGCAGCCCGGTCAGCGGGAGACCCTACAATGAGCAGTTCTTC. Encoded protein: CASSPVSGRPYNEQFF.

A word on this clonotype: The junction departs from the called germline gene at one end, perhaps through a read error. The rearrangement uses TRBV6-2 or TRBV6-3 and TRBJ2-7; 11 nucleotides align to TRBD2. CDR3 length: 16 residues. Germline V gene data show CDR1 as MNHEY and CDR2 as SVGEGT. In nucleotides, the CDR3 is TGTGCCAACAGTGCGAGACTAGCGGGAAAATCCTACGAGCAGTACTTC. Translation: CANSARLAGKSYEQYF.

A few counts support this clonotype. The V and J genes are TRBV7-9 and TRBJ1-2; a weak D match, TRBD1 (6 bases). This CDR3 is built from 15 residues. V was trimmed by 3 bases and J by 7 bases, leaving 18 bases between them. Per germline, CDR1 SEHNR and CDR2 FQNEAQ (reference sequence). Written as DNA, the CDR3 is TGTGCCAGCAGCTTCCGATCTCAGGGGTACAGTGGCTACACCTTC. It specifies CASSFRSQGYSGYTF.

This clonotype appeared a few times. The chain is built from TRBV4-3 and TRBJ2-3; TRBD2 agrees at 10 bases. The germline V gene has CDR1 LGHNA and CDR2 YSLEER. The CDR3 extends over 16 amino acids. After removal of 0 bases from V and 3 bases from J, the junction contained 3 bases not matched to a gene. CDR3 sequence reads: CASSQDPSGSTDTQYF. DNA for the CDR3: TGCGCCAGCAGCCAAGATCCTAGCGGGAGTACAGATACGCAGTATTTT.

J is TRBJ1-6 and V is TRBV27; D unclear. V gave up 2 bases and J gave up 6 bases, with 11 bases separating them. The CDR3 runs 15 residues. The germline V gene encodes CDR1 MNHEY and CDR2 SMNVEV (reference sequence). CDR3 bases: TGTGCCAGCAGTTTAGCCGGCTGGAGTAATTCACCCCTCCACTTT. Amino acids: CASSLAGWSNSPLHF.

The chain has TRBV20-1 and TRBJ2-3; 9 bases are a match to TRBD2. Germline V lookup: CDR1 DFQATT, CDR2 SNEGSKA (reference sequence). V lost 2 bases, J lost 5 bases, and 11 bases stayed unmatched. CDR3 length: 16 amino acids. The CDR3 region is CSARILRREGQDTQYF. Written as DNA, the CDR3 is TGCAGTGCTAGAATATTAAGGCGGGAGGGCCAAGATACGCAGTATTTT.

This chain connects TRBV3-1 to TRBJ2-3; D might be TRBD1 or TRBD2, each matching 6 bases. Deletions cut 0 bases from V and 5 bases from J, with 24 bases between. This CDR3 contains 19 residues. CDR1 LGHDT and CDR2 YNNKEL come from the germline V gene (reference sequence). The CDR3 spells CASSQDLAGGIGGEDTQYF. CDR3 DNA sequence: TGTGCCAGCAGCCAAGATCTTGCAGGCGGGATAGGGGGAGAAGATACGCAGTATTTT.

This clonotype was recorded a few times. The V gene is TRBV9, the J gene TRBJ1-2, with 7 bases lining up with TRBD1. V was pared by 0 bases and J by 4 bases, with 6 bases of the junction left unmatched. The CDR3 consists of 15 residues. Germline assignment: CDR1 SGDLS and CDR2 YYNGEE. The CDR3 DNA sequence: TGTGCCAGCAGCGTAGAGACAGGGAAGGGCTATGGCTACACCTTC. This sequence encodes CASSVETGKGYGYTF.

V is TRBV12-3 or TRBV12-4 and J is TRBJ2-1; no reliable D call. V was pared by 8 bases and J by 0 bases, with 23 bases between. The length of the CDR3 is 18 residues. CDR3 protein: CASGDRAPIASSYNEQFF. Written as DNA, the CDR3 is TGTGCCAGCGGTGACCGGGCCCCGATTGCTAGCTCCTACAATGAGCAGTTCTTC.

This clonotype was observed many times. The CDR3 loop reads CASSYPYGYTF. The CDR3 nucleotides read TGTGCCAGCAGTTACCCGTATGGCTACACCTTC. The rearrangement uses TRBV12-3 or TRBV12-4 and TRBJ1-2, with D uncertain. V was clipped by 4 bases and J by 5 bases, with 5 bases between them. The CDR3 extends over 11 amino acids.

This clonotype showed up just a few times. The genes are TRBV18 and TRBJ2-1; D unresolved. The CDR3 is 15 residues long. V shed 6 bases and J shed 0 bases, with 12 bases lying between them. CDR1 is KGHSH, CDR2 LQKENI, per germline. The CDR3 here is CASSRAMSSYNEQFF. CDR3 in DNA: TGTGCCAGCTCCCGGGCGATGAGCTCCTACAATGAGCAGTTCTTC.

The rearrangement links TRBV20-1 to TRBJ2-1, with 8 bases that match TRBD2. The CDR3 sequence is 14 residues long. Germline V gives CDR1 DFQATT, CDR2 SNEGSKA (reference sequence). Trimming at V came to 6 bases and at J to 4 bases, leaving 8 bases not matched to a gene. The CDR3 DNA sequence: TGCAGTGCCCGAAAGCGGGAGCGGTACAATGAGCAGTTCTTC. Protein product: CSARKRERYNEQFF.

V and J are TRBV6-5 and TRBJ2-4, with a tentative D call TRBD2 (7 bases). The CDR3 spans 19 residues. Germline values: CDR1 MNHEY, CDR2 SVGAGI. V was shortened by 1 base and J by 1 base, with 20 bases between the two germline ends. In DNA form, the CDR3 reads TGTGCCAGCAGTTACTGGGGGGGCGGTGGGACGGGGGCCAAAAACATTCAGTACTTC. Residues: CASSYWGGGGTGAKNIQYF.

This clonotype was seen more than once but under ten times. V gene TRBV4-3 combines with J gene TRBJ2-7; 8 bases line up with TRBD2. Germline V gene sequence: CDR1 LGHNA, CDR2 YSLEER. The CDR3 totals 17 residues. Trimming removed 3 bases from V and 0 bases from J; junction bases left unmatched: 10. DNA for the CDR3: TGCGCCAGCAGCCAGGCCCTCGCACTAGCGGACTCCTACGAGCAGTACTTC. Translation gives CASSQALALADSYEQYF.

This clonotype was observed a few times. This rearrangement joins TRBV12-3 or TRBV12-4 to TRBJ2-2, with D maybe TRBD2 (5 bases). The CDR3 totals 15 residues. V was shortened by 3 bases and J by 2 bases, with 10 bases between the two germline ends. CDR3 protein: CASSFPEENTGELFF. The CDR3 DNA is TGTGCCAGCAGTTTTCCGGAGGAAAACACCGGGGAGCTGTTTTTT.

The gene calls are TRBV6-5 and TRBJ2-7; 11 positions match TRBD2. With V trimmed by 0 bases and J by 2 bases, 0 bases remained unmatched. Germline V lookup: CDR1 MNHEY, CDR2 SVGAGI. The CDR3 runs 15 residues. The CDR3 reads CASSYSTSGAYEQYF. The DNA of the CDR3 is TGTGCCAGCAGTTACTCGACTAGCGGGGCCTACGAGCAGTACTTC.